The source of this TCR beta chain is a study of human T cells and chemical hapten exposure. Looked up from germline, CDR1 is SEHNR and CDR2 is FQNEAQ (reference sequence). Trimming took off 4 bases at V and 9 bases at J, with 22 bases between the two ends. The CDR3 consists of 15 residues. This clonotype was detected many times. A single record per CDR3 protein comes from TCRdb applying MiXCR to the RACE reads. The table lists just over 70,000 distinct CDR3 sequences, more than 9.5% of them singletons. Indicated time point: patch test 3, about 24 weeks after DPC sensitization. The treatment: therapeutic diphenylcyclopropenone sensitization with weekly scalp DPC.

This receptor was identified in a woman aged 45-65 years with alopecia areata. Some clones in this sample may be carry-over from other donors' samples. The chain combines TRBV7-9 with TRBJ2-7; possible D gene TRBD2, 6 bases. Sample: whole blood, taken in connection with sensitization to the hapten diphenylcyclopropenone (DPC). This CDR3 reads CASSSTRLGGAWQYF. Here the CDR3 DNA reads TGTGCCAGCAGCTCAACTAGACTAGGTGGGGCATGGCAGTACTTC.